These 12 T cell receptor beta chains were sequenced from one sample in a study of blood T cell repertoires in COVID-19. Produced via immunoSEQ multiplex PCR; TCRdb's table is partial and in-frame only. The profile shows about 320,000 clones, 89% of them singletons. Sample: PBMCs or T cells enriched from blood (not recorded which). Receptors originate from a man aged 55-75 years who had recovered from COVID-19.

V usage is TRBV2 and J usage is TRBJ2-7; 7 bases match TRBD2. CDR1 and CDR2 (germline): SNHLY, FYNNEI. The CDR3 loop spans 14 amino acids. V lost 10 bases to trimming and J lost 2 bases; unmatched junction nucleotides: 11. CDR3 DNA sequence: TGTGCCACCGCTAGCGGCCAGCGGGCCTACGAGCAGTACTTC. The encoded protein is CATASGQRAYEQYF.

The rearrangement links TRBV5-1 to TRBJ2-3; possibly TRBD1 for D (6 bases). Trimming cost V 0 bases and J 1 base, with 12 bases left between them. CDR3 length: 16 residues. Germline CDR1 reads SGHRS; CDR2 reads YFSETQ. The CDR3 reads CASSLGTGPRTDTQYF. The CDR3, as DNA: TGCGCCAGCAGCTTGGGAACAGGGCCACGCACAGATACGCAGTATTTT.

The chain employs TRBV11-2 and TRBJ2-7; tentative D call: TRBD1 (6 bases). V lost 5 bases to trimming and J lost 0 bases, with 14 bases between them. This CDR3 contains 15 residues. CDR1 and CDR2 (germline): SGHAT, FQNNGV. CDR3 amino acids: CASSAWTDRSYEQYF. Here the CDR3 DNA reads TGTGCCAGCAGCGCTTGGACAGACCGCTCCTACGAGCAGTACTTC. The whole variable domain, filled in from reference TRBV11-2 and TRBJ2-7, reads EAGVAQSPRYKIIEKRQSVAFWCNPISGHATLYWYQQILGQGPKLLIQFQNNGVVDDSQLPKDRFSAERLKGVDSTLKIQPAKLEDSAVYLCASSAWTDRSYEQYFGPGTRLTVT.

The genes are TRBV28 and TRBJ2-7, with D tentatively TRBD1 (6 bases). Trimming pared 4 bases from V and 3 bases from J, leaving 13 bases between. The length of the CDR3 is 14 residues. Germline CDR1 is MDHEN and CDR2 is SYDVKM. This chain's CDR3 is CASSSQRGHYEQYF. The DNA for the CDR3 is TGTGCCAGCAGTTCACAGAGGGGACACTACGAGCAGTACTTC.

The chain couples TRBV29-1 to TRBJ2-3; 7 bases line up with TRBD2. The CDR3 is 14 amino acids. Trimming cost V 2 bases and J 3 bases; bases outside gene matches: 5. The germline gives CDR1 SQVTM, CDR2 ANQGSEA. The CDR3 is CSVESYSGTDTQYF. In nucleotides, the CDR3 is TGCAGCGTTGAAAGCTATAGCGGGACAGATACGCAGTATTTT.

Points on this clone: Different DNA sequences within this sample yield the same CDR3. This rearrangement joins TRBV4-1 to TRBJ1-1, with D uncertain. Per germline, CDR1 MGHRA and CDR2 YSYEKL. This CDR3 has 13 amino acids. The V end lost 0 bases, the J end lost 5 bases, and 7 bases lay between the germline ends. The CDR3 reads CASSQDEGTEAFF. In nucleotides, the CDR3 is TGCGCCAGCAGCCAAGATGAGGGAACTGAAGCTTTCTTT.

The chain joins TRBV5-8 to TRBJ2-7; D remains unclear. Per germline, CDR1 SGHTS and CDR2 YDEGEE. V lost 2 bases and J 4 bases, leaving 13 bases between the germline ends. The CDR3 extends over 14 amino acids. The CDR3 protein is CASSFLGRDYEQYF. The CDR3, as DNA: TGTGCCAGCAGCTTCTTGGGCAGAGATTACGAGCAGTACTTC.

The chain recombines TRBV6-5 with TRBJ1-2; D is perhaps TRBD1 (6 bases). CDR3 length: 13 residues. Trimming pared 6 bases from V and 7 bases from J, leaving 15 bases between. Per germline, CDR1 MNHEY and CDR2 SVGAGI. The CDR3 spells CASRGPLRGGYTF. CDR3 coding DNA: TGTGCCAGCAGGGGTCCCCTCAGGGGTGGCTACACCTTC.

V and J are TRBV9 and TRBJ1-2; 10 bases line up with TRBD1. Trimming at V came to 0 bases and at J to 6 bases, leaving 5 bases not matched to a gene. The germline gives CDR1 SGDLS, CDR2 YYNGEE. CDR3 length: 15 amino acids. The CDR3 loop reads CASSVDPGQGNGYTF. DNA of the CDR3: TGTGCCAGCAGCGTAGATCCGGGACAGGGGAATGGCTACACCTTC.

Only a few counts were recorded for this clone. Germline is not matched at one junction end, which may reflect a read error. The chain combines TRBV6-1 with TRBJ1-5, with 8 bases aligning to TRBD1. This CDR3 region has 17 residues. From germline, CDR1 is MNHNS and CDR2 SASEGT. In DNA form, the CDR3 reads TGTGCCAGCAGGGAAGAGGGGACAGGAATTTTCGGTCAGCCCCAGCATTTT. Translation: CASREEGTGIFGQPQHF.

The chain is built from TRBV27 and TRBJ2-2; the match to TRBD2 covers 10 bases. CDR3 length: 19 residues. V was pared by 6 bases and J by 3 bases, with 16 bases of the junction left unmatched. CDR1 is MNHEY, CDR2 SMNVEV, per germline (reference sequence). Here the CDR3 reads CASSRNPSSGSWYTGELFF. CDR3 in DNA: TGTGCCAGCAGCCGTAACCCCTCTAGCGGGAGTTGGTACACCGGGGAGCTGTTTTTT.

This rearrangement joins TRBV7-2 to TRBJ1-3; unclear D gene. The CDR3 is made up of 13 amino acids. Trimming removed 3 bases from V and 0 bases from J, with 3 bases in between. Germline assignment: CDR1 SGHTA and CDR2 FQGNSA. CDR3 bases: TGTGCCAGCAGCTTCGGCTCTGGAAACACCATATATTTT. It specifies CASSFGSGNTIYF.